The following is a TCR beta chain sequence with its context. The antigen this receptor binds is unknown. The data stem from a study of cytomegalovirus exposure and HLA in healthy donors (dated by TCRdb to 2015 to 2018). Concerning the study at large: According to an earlier analysis of 587 of the donors, about 179 million T cells yielded 95 million to 140 million unique TCR beta sequences and about 280 Gb of sequence data. Among about 370 genotyped donors of the cohort, an average of around 220,000 unique TCR beta nucleotide sequences was sequenced per donor, of which roughly 18% were non-productive. Every discovery cohort repertoire had been produced on one sequencing platform. Rather than drawing on any new phenotypic data, the later analysis identified candidate immune exposures from TCR beta sequences and the way those sequences occurred across donors. Class I and class II HLA loci were covered by the typing at four-digit resolution. Besides the first cohort of some 670 subjects, a separate validation cohort made up of over 100 different subjects was used. To predict cytomegalovirus infection status, the study brought together high-throughput TCR immunosequencing, statistical association of individual TCRs with disease status, and machine learning. Typing coverage differed by locus: A, B, C, DRB1 and DQB1 were typed in roughly 629-640 donors, DQA1 in about 500, DPA1 in approximately 610, and DPB1 in around 440. Of the roughly 400 genotyped donors, 65% to 90% were placed in the genetic ancestry cluster associated with self-reported Caucasian donors. The study was designed to test whether signatures of past pathogen exposure could be identified by cataloging public T cell receptors. Donor age, sex, ethnicity and CMV serostatus were compiled together with the repertoire data. In a later genetic analysis, genome-wide SNP genotypes for about 60% of the 666 donors were used, and that subset was treated as a discovery cohort. A later analysis re-analyzed previously published TCR beta repertoires from hundreds of donors and added high-resolution HLA genotyping to study TCR occurrence patterns. Because of strong linkage in the cohort, 5 or 6 DR-DQ haplotypes were treated as single units for association and clustering. To decide whether each TCR beta V gene segment behaved as functional or pseudogenic, an earlier analysis of approximately 590 of the donors relied on high-throughput TCR beta sequencing. Roughly 300 gigabases of sequencing data and approximately 80 million unique TCR sequences were included in an early release covering 550 to 800 HLA-typed donors. Using immunosequencing, the study profiled T cell repertoires from about 610 subjects and related those repertoires to cytomegalovirus serostatus.

The cohort consisted of fewer than 700 healthy bone marrow donors. Cohort members were all nominally healthy when sampled, although unrecorded immune exposures were likely present. The donor was CMV seropositive and belonged to the group of a few hundred seropositive cohort members. A peripheral blood sample was collected from each donor, and TCR beta sequencing was performed on peripheral blood mononuclear cells. Genomic DNA extraction from the blood cell samples was performed with the Qiagen DNeasy Blood Extraction Kit. Cut back by 5 bases and 3 bases, the V and J ends lie 7 bases apart. The CDR3 holds 11 amino acids from the cysteine to the phenylalanine. Of all the DNA, just the CDR3 is kept, 33 bases in frame from base 1. From the germline V gene, CDR1 is SQVTM and CDR2 is ANQGSEA. Study-wide conclusions, independent of this receptor: In vitro tests confirmed that a few of the cytomegalovirus-associated TCR beta chains recognize cytomegalovirus antigens. The authors suggested that the approach could potentially be extended to other disease states and immunological phenotypes. According to a later analysis, most CMV-associated TCR beta chains appeared to be HLA-restricted, and the HLA associations seemed to be driven largely by CMV exposure. Correlated functional status among segregating V segments might reflect linkage disequilibrium, but an unknown experimental factor could not be ruled out. A further reported finding was that TCR beta sequences accurately predicted the HLA-A and HLA-B alleles for most subjects in the first cohort. In a later analysis, the rate of TCR association differed among HLA loci, with DRB1 alleles having the most associated TCRs and HLA-C alleles having the fewest. The classifier was reported to diagnose cytomegalovirus status with high specificity and sensitivity in both the original cohort and the validation cohort. The 87-base-pair reads could not distinguish some IMGT-functional V segments, including TRBV6-2 and TRBV6-3, so those segments were excluded. The cohort was sequenced for TCR beta chains only, and without alpha or paired-chain data the features that could be detected were limited. Most TCR sequences were observed very rarely across donors, whereas some public TCRs were present in many individuals. In the study, some 160 TCR beta chains were listed as associated with cytomegalovirus. CMV serostatus was the only immune exposure information available for the cohort. An association between a missense DCLRE1C variant and V-gene and J-gene trimming of TCR beta chains was found in a later genetic analysis and replicated in an independent cohort. A later analysis reported that several top co-occurrence clusters appeared linked to parvovirus B19, influenza, CMV and Epstein-Barr virus. Because HLA typing was unavailable for some donors at each locus, only the typed subset was used in association tests. Sequencing depth was assumed to be roughly uniform across donors in the presence/absence analyses, though that assumption may not hold. Compared with the approximately 720-donor mean, donors in an Asian-associated ancestry cluster had fewer N-insertions in productive TCRs, according to a later genetic analysis. When HLA alleles, especially DR and DQ, strongly co-occurred, attributing TCR associations to individual alleles was difficult. The earlier analysis of approximately 540 of the donors excluded 15 to 20 rarely observed V segments, including chromosome 9 orphons, because counts were too low. At a false discovery rate of 0.05, a later analysis linked around 15,000 TCR beta sequences to specific HLA alleles. A cluster of highly shared sequence variants was judged likely to represent a technical artifact of the sequencing pipeline. Compared with equally common non-associated chains, HLA-associated TCR beta chains in a later analysis were more clonally expanded and had lower generation probabilities. An earlier analysis of around 500 of the donors showed that most TCR beta V segments appeared in productive rearrangements either about 87% or about 30% of the time, which broadly matched IMGT annotations.

The protocol used for the library was the immunoSEQ multiplex PCR assay. A mixture of 60 forward primers for TCR Vbeta segments and 13 reverse primers for TCR Jbeta segments was used in the multiplex PCR. Amplification of the CDR3 region of rearranged TCR beta genes was performed with a multiplex PCR assay on genomic DNA. On the Illumina HiSeq System, the amplified TCR beta libraries were sequenced as 87-base-pair reads. Per the source publication's procedure: A later analysis tallied around 87 million unique TCR beta chains across the 640 or so repertoires, and about 10 million of those chains were shared by two or more donors. Raw reads were error-corrected and collapsed into unique sequences by a nearest-neighbor algorithm in which closely related sequences were merged to remove PCR and sequencing errors. CDR3 sequences were aligned to IMGT reference sequences to assign V, D and J gene segments. For a sequence to be retained, a match of at least six nucleotides was required to both a V gene segment and a J gene segment. Rearrangements were classified as productive when the CDR3 lacked stop codons and remained in frame with V and J, and all other rearrangements were classified as non-productive. Following IMGT convention, CDR3 was defined as the stretch from the second conserved V-encoded cysteine to the conserved J-encoded phenylalanine. The earlier analysis of 550 to 650 of the donors excluded any sequence lacking an unambiguous match to a single V gene segment. An earlier analysis of approximately 590 of the donors called V segments functional above 56.7% productive rearrangements and segregating when the between-donor standard deviation exceeded 5%. A statistical classification framework was built to diagnose cytomegalovirus status from the catalog of TCR beta chain sequences. V and J gene assignment, in a later analysis, came from comparing TCR nucleotide sequences with IMGT/GENE-DB human TR gene sequences. In a later analysis, CDR3 sequences and most-parsimonious VDJ recombination scenarios were assigned using the TCRdist pipeline. A later analysis defined each TCR beta chain by its CDR3 amino acid sequence plus V-gene family, and excluded reads lacking a unique V-gene family. As a way to deal with suspected cross-contamination and a sequencing artifact, a later analysis dropped 450 to 600 nucleotide sequences that were highly shared and had low generation probability. For each public chain, a later analysis derived a clonal expansion index from normalized ranks of inferred template counts within each repertoire. Generation probabilities in a later analysis came from a VDJ recombination model fitted to out-of-frame rearrangements, and those results were checked against IGoR. A later analysis scored TCR-TCR, TCR-HLA and TCR-CMV co-occurrence with hypergeometric tests, applying a repertoire-size bias correction to TCR pairs. False discovery rates were estimated in a later analysis by permuting HLA or CMV assignments 20 times. In a later analysis, co-occurring TCRs were grouped using DBSCAN, with TCRdist sequence similarity added in when clustering inside HLA-allele-positive subsets. Repertoires with fewer than 30,000 or more than 120,000 public chains, plus five repertoires with anomalous nucleotide sharing, were excluded from co-occurrence clustering. Not all clones reach the TCRdb copy of this immuneACCESS table, which keeps in-frame sequences only. Checked studies attribute under half of the gap to unresolved V genes and leave the rest unexplained. V and J calls and clone size follow that table, whereas D and trimming were derived from the DNA. This sample's records show under 200,000 clones. In total, the top ten clones hold roughly 0.83% of the sample.

The sequenced sample was PBMCs. The origin of this receptor is a woman under 30 in good health and CMV-seropositive. Rearrangement joined TRBV29-1 to TRBJ1-2; the D gene cannot be resolved reliably. The nucleotides are TGCAGCGTTAGCGCGGACTATGGCTACACCTTC. Translated, it gives CSVSADYGYTF.